Listed below are T cell receptor beta chains from one sample, sequenced in a study of OX40 agonist ivuxolimab in advanced cancers. Clones were read by immunoSEQ multiplex PCR, and TCRdb kept only the in-frame ones, dropping some. Of 44,000 or so clones listed, 75% to 85% were seen once; the top ten hold 1.5% to 2%. The sequenced sample was CD4+ or CD8+ T cells sorted from blood, obtained in a trial of the OX40 agonist ivuxolimab. All receptors derive from an adult with an advanced solid tumor such as melanoma, head and neck, liver or kidney cancer. The CDR3 runs from the conserved cysteine through the conserved F or W. A D gene is named only where the DNA matches it firmly. A clone size is listed for some rows: how often the clone was seen (once, few, many), or a class if it is expanded.

V gene	J gene	D gene	clone size	CDR3 protein	CDR3 DNA
TRBV9	TRBJ2-3	.	.	CASSVTGTATDTQYF	TGTGCCAGCAGCGTGACCGGGACGGCCACAGATACGCAGTATTTT
TRBV28	TRBJ2-1	.	few	CASSLPRDTVYNEQFF	TGTGCCAGCAGTTTACCCCGGGACACCGTCTACAATGAGCAGTTCTTC
TRBV15	TRBJ2-3	.	.	CATSGVWGYTQYF	TGTGCCACCAGCGGGGTTTGGGGGTATACGCAGTATTTT
TRBV7-9	TRBJ2-3	TRBD2	.	CASSFSTSVTDTQYF	TGTGCCAGCAGCTTCTCGACTAGCGTAACAGATACGCAGTATTTT
TRBV19	TRBJ2-2	TRBD1	.	CASSSTGAGELFF	TGTGCCAGTAGTAGCACAGGGGCCGGGGAGCTGTTTTTT
TRBV5-5	TRBJ1-6	TRBD1	.	CASIPGGQTSRGSPLHF	TGTGCCAGCATTCCGGGGGGACAGACGTCGAGGGGTTCACCCCTCCACTTT
TRBV7-7	TRBJ2-1	.	.	CASSLASGLNEQFF	TGTGCTAGCAGCTTAGCGTCTGGCCTCAATGAGCAGTTCTTC
TRBV7-2	TRBJ2-1	TRBD1	.	CASSPRQGHNEQFF	TGTGCCAGCAGCCCGCGACAGGGTCACAATGAGCAGTTCTTC
TRBV6-5	TRBJ2-3	.	once	CASSYSFQGPDTQYF	TGTGCCAGCAGTTACTCTTTCCAGGGCCCAGATACGCAGTATTTT
TRBV28	TRBJ1-4	TRBD1	.	CASSLPGTATNEKLFF	TGTGCCAGCAGTTTGCCTGGGACAGCAACTAATGAAAAACTGTTTTTT
TRBV6-5	TRBJ2-3	.	.	CASRPPPPSTDTQYF	TGTGCCAGCAGACCCCCGCCTCCTAGCACAGATACGCAGTATTTT
TRBV29-1	TRBJ1-2	.	.	CSVETGYGYTF	TGCAGCGTTGAAACTGGCTATGGCTACACCTTC
TRBV11-2	TRBJ1-4	TRBD1	.	CASRRGGGQNEKLFF	TGTGCCAGCCGGCGGGGTGGGGGACAGAATGAAAAACTGTTTTTT
TRBV7-2	TRBJ2-5	.	.	CASSLVAGTQETQYF	TGTGCCAGCAGCTTAGTCGCAGGAACCCAAGAGACCCAGTACTTC
TRBV7-2	TRBJ1-2	.	few	CASSLAAAARYGYTF	TGTGCCAGCAGCTTAGCGGCGGCAGCTCGCTATGGCTACACCTTC
TRBV19	TRBJ1-1	.	medium-sized	CASSWLGQSTEAFF	TGTGCCAGTAGTTGGCTAGGCCAGTCCACTGAAGCTTTCTTT
TRBV7-3	TRBJ2-2	.	.	CASSLRPGELFF	TGTGCCAGCAGCTTGCGCCCCGGGGAGCTGTTTTTT
TRBV29-1	TRBJ2-7	.	.	CSGTMSYEQYF	TGCAGCGGGACTATGTCCTACGAGCAGTACTTC
TRBV7-2	TRBJ1-6	.	.	CASSLSGASGLGSPLHF	TGTGCCAGCAGCTTATCCGGGGCCTCTGGGTTAGGTTCACCCCTCCACTTT
TRBV29-1	TRBJ2-7	.	once	CSGRTVYEQYF	TGCAGCGGTCGGACAGTTTACGAGCAGTACTTC
TRBV4-2	TRBJ1-2	.	.	CASSQVSGTLADYGYTF	TGTGCCAGCAGCCAAGTCTCCGGGACACTAGCGGACTATGGCTACACCTTC
TRBV7-9	TRBJ2-1	.	.	CASNPEATTNEQFF	TGTGCCAGCAACCCGGAGGCCACTACCAATGAGCAGTTCTTC
TRBV11-2	TRBJ1-5	.	.	CASSLGGGQPQHF	TGTGCCAGCAGCTTAGGGGGCGGACAGCCCCAGCATTTT
TRBV7-3	TRBJ1-2	TRBD1	.	CASSLKQGVDGYTF	TGTGCCAGCAGCTTAAAACAGGGGGTGGATGGCTACACCTTC
TRBV6-5	TRBJ2-7	TRBD2	.	CASSPLAGMEEQYF	TGTGCCAGCAGTCCTCTAGCGGGTATGGAAGAGCAGTACTTC
TRBV5-4	TRBJ2-2	.	few	CASSLARGTGELFF	TGTGCCAGCAGCTTGGCCCGGGGCACCGGGGAGCTGTTTTTT
TRBV5-4	TRBJ1-6	.	.	CASSFDPNSPLHF	TGTGCCAGCAGCTTCGACCCCAATTCACCCCTCCACTTT
TRBV4-3	TRBJ1-2	TRBD1	.	CASSRLTGAGEGYTF	TGCGCCAGCAGCCGCCTGACAGGGGCGGGTGAAGGCTACACCTTC
TRBV18	TRBJ2-7	.	.	CASSHALGGGYREQYF	TGTGCCAGCTCACACGCCCTTGGAGGGGGCTATCGCGAGCAGTACTTC
TRBV5-8	TRBJ2-7	.	.	CASSRRSTRSYEQYF	TGTGCCAGCAGCCGACGTTCTACGCGGAGTTACGAGCAGTACTTC
TRBV6-5	TRBJ2-1	TRBD2	.	CASRRTSGYNEQFF	TGTGCCAGCAGGCGGACTAGCGGATACAATGAGCAGTTCTTC
TRBV2	TRBJ2-1	TRBD2	.	CASSLSGGSYNEQFF	TGTGCCAGCAGTCTAAGCGGGGGATCCTACAATGAGCAGTTCTTC
TRBV14	TRBJ1-2	.	once	CASSQERTVPYGYTF	TGTGCCAGCAGCCAAGAACGGACAGTCCCCTATGGCTACACCTTC
TRBV5-5	TRBJ2-5	.	once	CASSLVGLGAQETQYF	TGTGCCAGCAGCTTGGTGGGGCTGGGTGCTCAAGAGACCCAGTACTTC
TRBV2	TRBJ1-1	.	.	CASSESVTGAFF	TGTGCCAGCAGTGAATCCGTGACCGGGGCTTTCTTT
TRBV6-6	TRBJ2-3	.	.	CASSYPSSDTDTQYF	TGTGCCAGCAGTTACCCCTCTAGCGACACAGATACGCAGTATTTT
TRBV5-1	TRBJ1-2	.	.	CASSSHYGYTF	TGCGCCAGCAGCTCTCACTATGGCTACACCTTC
TRBV7-6	TRBJ1-5	.	.	CASSLTDNQPQHF	TGTGCCAGCAGCTTAACAGATAATCAGCCCCAGCATTTT
TRBV10-2	TRBJ2-3	TRBD2	.	CASGGLAGGGSTDTQYF	TGCGCCAGCGGGGGACTAGCGGGAGGCGGAAGCACAGATACGCAGTATTTT
TRBV6-4	TRBJ2-2	.	.	CASSPIGGSTGELFF	TGTGCCAGCAGTCCGATAGGGGGTTCCACCGGGGAGCTGTTTTTT
TRBV5-1	TRBJ2-6	TRBD1	.	CASSWQGQGAAGANVLTF	TGCGCCAGCAGCTGGCAGGGACAGGGGGCGGCTGGGGCCAACGTCCTGACTTTC
TRBV11-1	TRBJ1-1	.	.	CASSSLTGTRTEAFF	TGTGCCAGCAGCTCGTTAACCGGGACAAGGACTGAAGCTTTCTTT